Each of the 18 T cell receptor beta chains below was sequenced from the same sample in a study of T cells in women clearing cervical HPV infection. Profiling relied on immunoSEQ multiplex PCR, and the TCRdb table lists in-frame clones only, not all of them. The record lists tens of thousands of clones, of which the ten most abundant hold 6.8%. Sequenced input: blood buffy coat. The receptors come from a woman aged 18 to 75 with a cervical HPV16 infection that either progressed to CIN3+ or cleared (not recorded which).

This chain's CDR3 is CASRTVTGELFF. The part of the CDR3 DNA that was read is TGTGCCAGCAGGACAGTCACCGGGGAG. This sequence joins TRBV6-2 or TRBV6-3 and TRBJ2-2; perhaps TRBD1 as D (5 bases). Read coverage stops 3 residues before the CDR3 terminus; the germline J gene supplies the remainder. Germline V gene lookup returns CDR1 MNHEY and CDR2 SVGEGT. The V and J ends lost 6 bases and 4 bases respectively, with 6 bases between them. The CDR3 runs to 12 residues.

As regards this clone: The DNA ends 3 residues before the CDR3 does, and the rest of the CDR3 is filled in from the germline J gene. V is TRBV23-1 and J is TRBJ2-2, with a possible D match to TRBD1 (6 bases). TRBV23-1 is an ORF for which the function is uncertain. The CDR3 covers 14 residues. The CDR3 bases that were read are TGCGCCAGCCGGGACACACCGAGGGATTCACCG. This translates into CASRDTPRDSP. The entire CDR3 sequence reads CASRDTPRDSPLFF.

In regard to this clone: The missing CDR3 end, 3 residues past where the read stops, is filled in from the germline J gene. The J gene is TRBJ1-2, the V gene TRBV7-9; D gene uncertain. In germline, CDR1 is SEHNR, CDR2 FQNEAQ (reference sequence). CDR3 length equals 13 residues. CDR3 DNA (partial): TGTGCCAGCAGCCCTCGAGACTCAGATACC. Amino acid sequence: CASSPRDSDT. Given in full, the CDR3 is CASSPRDSDTYTF.

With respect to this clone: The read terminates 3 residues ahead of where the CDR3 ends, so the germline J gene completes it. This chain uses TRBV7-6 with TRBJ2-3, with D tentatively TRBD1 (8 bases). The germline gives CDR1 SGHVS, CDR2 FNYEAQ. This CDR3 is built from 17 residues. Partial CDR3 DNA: TGTGCCAGCAGCTTAGACAGCGGGGACAGGTACCATCAGCCG. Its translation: CASSLDSGDRYHQP. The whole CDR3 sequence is CASSLDSGDRYHQPQYF. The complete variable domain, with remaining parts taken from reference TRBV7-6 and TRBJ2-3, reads GAGVSQSPRYKVTKRGQDVALRCDPISGHVSLYWYRQALGQGPEFLTYFNYEAQQDKSGLPNDRFSAERPEGSISTLTIQRTEQRDSAMYRCASSLDSGDRYHQPQYFGPGTRLTVL.

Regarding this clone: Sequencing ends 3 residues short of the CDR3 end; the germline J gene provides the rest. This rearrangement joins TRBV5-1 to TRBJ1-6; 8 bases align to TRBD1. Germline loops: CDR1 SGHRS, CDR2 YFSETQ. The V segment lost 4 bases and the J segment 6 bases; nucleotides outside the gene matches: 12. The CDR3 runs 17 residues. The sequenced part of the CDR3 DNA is TGCGCCAGCAGCACCGGGGCAGGGACAGGCTTTAATTCACCC. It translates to CASSTGAGTGFNSP. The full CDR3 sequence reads CASSTGAGTGFNSPLHF.

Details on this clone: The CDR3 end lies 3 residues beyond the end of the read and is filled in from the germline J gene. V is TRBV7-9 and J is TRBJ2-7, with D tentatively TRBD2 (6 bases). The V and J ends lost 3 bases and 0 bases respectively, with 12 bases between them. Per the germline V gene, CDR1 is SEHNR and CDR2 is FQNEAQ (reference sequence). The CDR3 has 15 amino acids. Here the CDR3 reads CASSLGGMSSYEQYF. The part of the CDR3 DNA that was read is TGTGCCAGCAGCTTGGGCGGGATGAGCTCCTACGAG. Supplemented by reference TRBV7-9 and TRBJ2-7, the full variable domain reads DTGVSQNPRHKITKRGQNVTFRCDPISEHNRLYWYRQTLGQGPEFLTYFQNEAQLEKSRLLSDRFSAERPKGSFSTLEIQRTEQGDSAMYLCASSLGGMSSYEQYFGPGTRLTVT.

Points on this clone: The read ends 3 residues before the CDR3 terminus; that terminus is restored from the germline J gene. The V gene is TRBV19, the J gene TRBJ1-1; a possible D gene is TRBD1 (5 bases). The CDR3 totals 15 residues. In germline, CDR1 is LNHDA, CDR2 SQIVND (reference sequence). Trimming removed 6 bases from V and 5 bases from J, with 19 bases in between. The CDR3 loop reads CASSPRDYVRTEAFF. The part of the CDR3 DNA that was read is TGTGCCAGTAGCCCCCGGGACTATGTTAGGACTGAA.

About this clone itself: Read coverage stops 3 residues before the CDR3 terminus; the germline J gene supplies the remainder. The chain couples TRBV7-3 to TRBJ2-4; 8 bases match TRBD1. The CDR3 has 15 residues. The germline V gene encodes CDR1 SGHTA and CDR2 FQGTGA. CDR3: CASSSGQASRYGQYF. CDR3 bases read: TGTGCCAGCAGCTCGGGACAGGCGAGCAGATATGGT. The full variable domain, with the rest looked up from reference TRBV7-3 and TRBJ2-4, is GAGVSQTPSNKVTEKGKYVELRCDPISGHTALYWYRQSLGQGPEFLIYFQGTGAADDSGLPNDRFFAVRPEGSVSTLKIQRTERGDSAVYLCASSSGQASRYGQYFGAGTRLSVL.

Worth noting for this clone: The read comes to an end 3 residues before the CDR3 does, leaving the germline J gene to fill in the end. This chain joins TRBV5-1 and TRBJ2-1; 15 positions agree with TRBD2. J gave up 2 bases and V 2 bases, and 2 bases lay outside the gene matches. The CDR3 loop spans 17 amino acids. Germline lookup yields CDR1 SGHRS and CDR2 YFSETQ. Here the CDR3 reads CASSFGLAGGAYNEQFF. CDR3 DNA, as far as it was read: TGCGCCAGCAGCTTCGGACTAGCGGGAGGGGCCTACAATGAG.

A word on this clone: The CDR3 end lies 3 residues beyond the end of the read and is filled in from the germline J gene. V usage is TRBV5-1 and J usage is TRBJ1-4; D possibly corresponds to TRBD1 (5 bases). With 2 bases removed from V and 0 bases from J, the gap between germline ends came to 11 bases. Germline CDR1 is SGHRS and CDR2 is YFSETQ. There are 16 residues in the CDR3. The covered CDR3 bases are TGCGCCAGCAGCTTAGGTGGAGGGGCAACTAATGAAAAA. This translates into CASSLGGGATNEK. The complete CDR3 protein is CASSLGGGATNEKLFF.

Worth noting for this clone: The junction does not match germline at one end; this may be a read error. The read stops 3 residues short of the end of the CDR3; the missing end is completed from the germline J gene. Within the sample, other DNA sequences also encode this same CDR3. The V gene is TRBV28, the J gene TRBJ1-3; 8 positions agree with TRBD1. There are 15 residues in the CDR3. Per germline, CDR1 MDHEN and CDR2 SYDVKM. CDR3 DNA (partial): TGTGCCAGCAGTTTGGGGACAGGCTCTGGAAACACT. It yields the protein CASSLGTGSGNT. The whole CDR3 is CASSLGTGSGNTIYF. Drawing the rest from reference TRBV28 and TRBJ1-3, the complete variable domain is DVKVTQSSRYLVKRTGEKVFLECVQDMDHENMFWYRQDPGLGLRLIYFSYDVKMKEKGDIPEGYSVSREKKERFSLILESASTNQTSMYLCASSLGTGSGNTIYFGEGSWLTVV.

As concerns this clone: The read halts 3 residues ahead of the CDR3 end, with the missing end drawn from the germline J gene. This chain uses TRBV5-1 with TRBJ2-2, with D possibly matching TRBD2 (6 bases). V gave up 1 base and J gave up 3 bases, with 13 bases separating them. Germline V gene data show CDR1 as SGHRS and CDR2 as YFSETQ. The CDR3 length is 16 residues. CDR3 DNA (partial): TGCGCCAGCAGCTTGACCGGGCCTAGCGACACCGGGGAG. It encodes CASSLTGPSDTGE. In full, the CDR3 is CASSLTGPSDTGELFF. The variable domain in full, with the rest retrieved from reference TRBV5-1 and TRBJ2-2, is KAGVTQTPRYLIKTRGQQVTLSCSPISGHRSVSWYQQTPGQGLQFLFEYFSETQRNKGNFPGRFSGRQFSNSRSEMNVSTLELGDSALYLCASSLTGPSDTGELFFGEGSRLTVL.

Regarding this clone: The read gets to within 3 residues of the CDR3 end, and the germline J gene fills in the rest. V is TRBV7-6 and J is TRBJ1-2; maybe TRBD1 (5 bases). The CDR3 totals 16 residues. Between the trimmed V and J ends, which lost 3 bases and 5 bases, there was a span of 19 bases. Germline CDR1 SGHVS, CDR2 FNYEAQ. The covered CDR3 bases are TGTGCCAGCAGCTTTGGGCAGGCGGGGGAAATTTATGGC. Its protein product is CASSFGQAGEIYG. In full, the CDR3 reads CASSFGQAGEIYGYTF.

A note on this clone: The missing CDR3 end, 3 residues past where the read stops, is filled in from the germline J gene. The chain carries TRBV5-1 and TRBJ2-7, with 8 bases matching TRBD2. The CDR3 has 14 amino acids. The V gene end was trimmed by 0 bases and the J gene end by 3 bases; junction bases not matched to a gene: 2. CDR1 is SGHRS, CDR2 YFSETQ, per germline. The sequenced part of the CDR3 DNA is TGCGCCAGCAGCTTGGCCGGGACTAGCTACGAG. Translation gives CASSLAGTSYE. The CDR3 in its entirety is CASSLAGTSYEQYF. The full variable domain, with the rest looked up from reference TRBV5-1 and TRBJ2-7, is KAGVTQTPRYLIKTRGQQVTLSCSPISGHRSVSWYQQTPGQGLQFLFEYFSETQRNKGNFPGRFSGRQFSNSRSEMNVSTLELGDSALYLCASSLAGTSYEQYFGPGTRLTVT.

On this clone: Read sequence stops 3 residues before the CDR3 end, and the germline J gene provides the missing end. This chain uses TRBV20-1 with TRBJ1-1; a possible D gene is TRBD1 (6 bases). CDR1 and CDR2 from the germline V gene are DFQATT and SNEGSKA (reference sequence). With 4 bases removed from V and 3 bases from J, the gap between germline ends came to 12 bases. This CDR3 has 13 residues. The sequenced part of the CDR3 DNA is TGCAGTGCTAAGCGGGGGCAGGACACTGAA. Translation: CSAKRGQDTE. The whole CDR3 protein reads CSAKRGQDTEAFF.

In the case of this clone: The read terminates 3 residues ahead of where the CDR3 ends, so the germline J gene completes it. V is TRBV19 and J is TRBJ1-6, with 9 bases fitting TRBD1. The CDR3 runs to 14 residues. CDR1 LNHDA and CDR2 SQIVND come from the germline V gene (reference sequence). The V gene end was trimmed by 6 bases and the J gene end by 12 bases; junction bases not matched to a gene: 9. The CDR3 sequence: CASRSGTGREPLHF. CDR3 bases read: TGTGCCAGTAGGAGTGGGACAGGGCGAGAACCC.

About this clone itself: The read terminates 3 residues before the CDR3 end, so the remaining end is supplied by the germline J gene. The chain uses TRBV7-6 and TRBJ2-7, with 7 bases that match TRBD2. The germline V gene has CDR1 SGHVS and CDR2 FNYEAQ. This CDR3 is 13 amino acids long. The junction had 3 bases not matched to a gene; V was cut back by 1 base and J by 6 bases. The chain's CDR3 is CASSLDSGGEQYF. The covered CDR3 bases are TGTGCCAGCAGCTTAGACTCGGGGGGCGAG.

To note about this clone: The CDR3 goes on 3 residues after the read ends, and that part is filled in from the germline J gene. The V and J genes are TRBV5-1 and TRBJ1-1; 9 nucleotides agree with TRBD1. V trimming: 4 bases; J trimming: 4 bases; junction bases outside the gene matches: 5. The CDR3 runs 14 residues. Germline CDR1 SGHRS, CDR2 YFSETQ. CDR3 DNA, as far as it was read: TGCGCCAGCAGCGTTGGACAGGGGAGCACTGAA. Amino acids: CASSVGQGSTE. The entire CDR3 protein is CASSVGQGSTEAFF. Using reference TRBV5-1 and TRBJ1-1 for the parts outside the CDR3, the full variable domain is KAGVTQTPRYLIKTRGQQVTLSCSPISGHRSVSWYQQTPGQGLQFLFEYFSETQRNKGNFPGRFSGRQFSNSRSEMNVSTLELGDSALYLCASSVGQGSTEAFFGQGTRLTVV.